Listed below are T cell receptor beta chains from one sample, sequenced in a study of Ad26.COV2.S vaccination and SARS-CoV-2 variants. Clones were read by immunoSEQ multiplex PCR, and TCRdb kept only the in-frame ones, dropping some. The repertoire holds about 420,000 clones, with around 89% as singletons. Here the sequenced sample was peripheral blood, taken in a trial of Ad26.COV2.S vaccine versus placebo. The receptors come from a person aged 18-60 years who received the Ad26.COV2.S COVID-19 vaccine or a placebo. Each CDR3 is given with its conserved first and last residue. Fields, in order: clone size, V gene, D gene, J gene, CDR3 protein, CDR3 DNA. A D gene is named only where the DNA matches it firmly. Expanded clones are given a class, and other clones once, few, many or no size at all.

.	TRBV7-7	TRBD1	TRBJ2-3	CASSLGGTGVTDTQYF	TGTGCTAGCAGCTTAGGAGGGACAGGGGTCACAGATACGCAGTATTTT
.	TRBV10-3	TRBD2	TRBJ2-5	CAISVGTSGGQETQYF	TGTGCCATCAGTGTGGGGACTAGCGGGGGACAAGAGACCCAGTACTTC
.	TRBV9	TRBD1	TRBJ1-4	CASSVGAGTGNEKLFF	TGTGCCAGCAGCGTGGGAGCCGGGACAGGGAATGAAAAACTGTTTTTT
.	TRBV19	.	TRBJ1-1	CASNSYGTANTEAFF	TGTGCCAGTAATTCGTACGGGACGGCGAACACTGAAGCTTTCTTT
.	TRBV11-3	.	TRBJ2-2	CASSPGANTGELFF	TGTGCCAGCAGCCCTGGGGCGAACACCGGGGAGCTGTTTTTT
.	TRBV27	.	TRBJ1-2	CASSPPDRLNGYTF	TGTGCCAGCAGTCCGCCCGACAGACTGAATGGCTACACCTTC
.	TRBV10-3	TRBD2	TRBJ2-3	CAITKTSGGPDTQYF	TGTGCCATCACTAAGACTAGCGGGGGTCCAGATACGCAGTATTTT
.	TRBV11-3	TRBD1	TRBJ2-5	CASSLRTGGEETQYF	TGTGCCAGCAGCTTACGGACAGGGGGCGAGGAGACCCAGTACTTC
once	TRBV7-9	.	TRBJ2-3	CASSTGSSTDTQYF	TGTGCCAGCAGCACAGGGTCGAGCACAGATACGCAGTATTTT
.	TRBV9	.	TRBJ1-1	CASSVSDGLYTEAFF	TGTGCCAGCAGCGTATCGGACGGGCTTTACACTGAAGCTTTCTTT
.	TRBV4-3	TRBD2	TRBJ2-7	CASSQVGAGGPGEQYF	TGCGCCAGCAGCCAAGTGGGAGCGGGGGGGCCAGGCGAGCAGTACTTC
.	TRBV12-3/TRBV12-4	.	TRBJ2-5	CASSLGQGETQYF	TGTGCCAGCAGTTTAGGGCAGGGAGAGACCCAGTACTTC
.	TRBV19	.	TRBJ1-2	CASSIPGSYGYTF	TGTGCCAGTAGTATCCCAGGGTCCTATGGCTACACCTTC
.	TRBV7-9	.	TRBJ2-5	CASSLRLEETQYF	TGTGCCAGCAGCTTGCGGCTAGAAGAGACCCAGTACTTC
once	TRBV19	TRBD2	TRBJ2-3	CASSPDSAGVLVLADTQYF	TGTGCCAGTAGCCCGGATTCAGCGGGGGTACTAGTCTTGGCAGATACGCAGTATTTT
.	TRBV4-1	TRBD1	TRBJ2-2	CASSQGRQGPTGELFF	TGCGCCAGCAGCCAAGGGAGACAGGGGCCCACCGGGGAGCTGTTTTTT
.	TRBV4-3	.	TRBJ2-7	CASSHGTVGSSYEQYF	TGCGCCAGCAGCCACGGGACGGTTGGGAGCTCCTACGAGCAGTACTTC
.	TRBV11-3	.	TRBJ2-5	CASSPGRGLVQTQYF	TGTGCCAGCAGCCCCGGACGAGGGCTAGTGCAGACCCAGTACTTC
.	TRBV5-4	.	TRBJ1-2	CASSYTGSYGYTF	TGTGCCAGCAGCTATACAGGGTCCTATGGCTACACCTTC
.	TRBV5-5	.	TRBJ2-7	CASSLVGGSYEQYF	TGTGCCAGCAGCTTGGTGGGGGGCTCCTACGAGCAGTACTTC
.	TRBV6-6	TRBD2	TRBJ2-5	CASNAGGLGETQYF	TGTGCCAGCAACGCGGGGGGGTTGGGAGAGACCCAGTACTTC
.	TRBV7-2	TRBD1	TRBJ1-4	CASSPQGRGTNEKLFF	TGTGCCAGCAGCCCCCAAGGCAGGGGGACCAATGAAAAACTGTTTTTT
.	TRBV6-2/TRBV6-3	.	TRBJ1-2	CASSYAQGGGYTF	TGTGCCAGCAGTTACGCTCAGGGCGGAGGCTACACCTTC
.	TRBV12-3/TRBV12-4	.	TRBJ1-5	CASSRTVDQPQHF	TGTGCCAGCAGTCGGACTGTCGATCAGCCCCAGCATTTT
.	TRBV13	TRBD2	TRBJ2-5	CASSLVAGPQETQYF	TGTGCCAGCAGCTTAGTAGCGGGGCCCCAAGAGACCCAGTACTTC